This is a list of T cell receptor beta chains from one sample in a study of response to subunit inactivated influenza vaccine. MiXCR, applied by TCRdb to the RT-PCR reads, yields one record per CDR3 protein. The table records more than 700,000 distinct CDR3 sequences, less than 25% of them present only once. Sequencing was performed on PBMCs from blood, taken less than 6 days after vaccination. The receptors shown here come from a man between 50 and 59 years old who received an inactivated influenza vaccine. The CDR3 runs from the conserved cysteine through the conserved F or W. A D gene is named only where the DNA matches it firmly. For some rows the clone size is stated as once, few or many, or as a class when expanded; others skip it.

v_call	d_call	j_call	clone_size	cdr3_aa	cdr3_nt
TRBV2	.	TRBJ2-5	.	CASSEEGPVAQYF	TGTGCCAGCAGTGAAGAGGGGCCGGTGGCCCAGTACTTC
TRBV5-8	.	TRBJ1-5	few	CASSLRAANQPQHF	TGTGCCAGCAGCTTGAGGGCTGCTAATCAGCCCCAGCATTTT
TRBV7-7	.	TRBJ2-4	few	CASSIGGSVQVKNIQYF	TGTGCCAGCAGCATAGGGGGGTCGGTTCAGGTCAAAAACATTCAGTACTTC
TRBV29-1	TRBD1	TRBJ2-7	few	CSVTRGPTSYEQYF	TGCAGCGTCACCAGGGGGCCCACCTCCTACGAGCAGTACTTC
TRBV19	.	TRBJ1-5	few	CASSGVTGRNQPQHF	TGTGCCAGTAGTGGGGTCACGGGGCGTAATCAGCCCCAGCATTTT
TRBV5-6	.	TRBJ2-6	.	CASTTSGTGANVLTF	TGTGCCAGCACCACTTCGGGGACCGGGGCCAACGTCCTGACTTTC
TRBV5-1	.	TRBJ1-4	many	CASSSILGANEKLFF	TGCGCCAGCAGCTCGATACTTGGGGCTAATGAAAAACTGTTTTTT
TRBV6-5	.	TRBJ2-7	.	CASSYFEQYF	TGTGCCAGCAGTTACTTTGAGCAGTACTTC
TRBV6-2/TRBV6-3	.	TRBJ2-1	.	CASSYSGTGPYNEQFF	TGTGCCAGCAGTTACTCCGGGACGGGCCCCTACAATGAGCAGTTCTTC
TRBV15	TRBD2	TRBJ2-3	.	CATSRDRVSGTWDTQYF	TGTGCCACCAGCAGAGATAGAGTCAGCGGGACTTGGGATACGCAGTATTTT
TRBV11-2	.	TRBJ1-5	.	CASSLIHHSNQPQHF	TGTGCCAGCAGCTTAATTCATCATAGCAATCAGCCCCAGCATTTT
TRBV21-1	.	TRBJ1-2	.	CASTGTGGPNYGYTF	TGTGCCAGCACCGGGACAGGGGGACCAAACTATGGCTACACCTTC
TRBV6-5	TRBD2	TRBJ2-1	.	CASSYITGTSVNEQFF	TGTGCCAGCAGTTATATAACCGGGACTAGCGTGAATGAGCAGTTCTTC
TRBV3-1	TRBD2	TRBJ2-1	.	CASSQRSGGPYEQFF	TGTGCCAGCAGCCAACGCAGCGGGGGGCCTTATGAGCAGTTCTTC
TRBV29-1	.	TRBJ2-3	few	CSVEGSSTDTQYF	TGCAGCGTTGAAGGCAGCTCCACAGATACGCAGTATTTT
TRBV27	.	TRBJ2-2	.	CASSLRGSKVTGELFF	TGTGCCAGCAGTTTAAGGGGGTCAAAGGTCACCGGGGAGCTGTTTTTT
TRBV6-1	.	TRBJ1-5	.	CASSARRGMTNQPQHF	TGTGCCAGCAGTGCCCGAAGGGGAATGACCAATCAGCCCCAGCATTTT